This record covers a single TCR beta chain. The time point: pre-treatment baseline. Blood was drawn before treatment and at week 3 after checkpoint blockade. This sample stems from a study of blood T cell dynamics during melanoma immunotherapy. The overall study: Patients with metastatic melanoma got pembrolizumab or nivolumab-ipilimumab as first-line care.

A fixed DNA input of about 350 ng was used per bulk PBMC sample. The assay was immunoSEQ multiplex PCR, and TCRdb's table has in-frame clones only and misses some. The sample has approximately 25,000 clones, approximately 90% seen once; the top ten hold about 4.9%. The TCR was taken from a human donor with melanoma. Source: blood, taken from a patient treated with checkpoint blockade.

The CDR3 DNA follows: TGTGCCAGCAGCGTAGAGCCGGGACAGGAGTACGAGCAGTACTTC. Translating it yields CASSVEPGQEYEQYF. The chain combines TRBV9 with TRBJ2-7; 8 positions agree with TRBD1. From germline, CDR1 is SGDLS and CDR2 YYNGEE. The trim removed 0 bases at V and 4 bases at J, leaving 6 bases unmatched. The CDR3 is 15 residues long. The complete variable domain, with remaining parts taken from reference TRBV9 and TRBJ2-7, reads DSGVTQTPKHLITATGQRVTLRCSPRSGDLSVYWYQQSLDQGLQFLIQYYNGEERAKGNILERFSAQQFPDLHSELNLSSLELGDSALYFCASSVEPGQEYEQYFGPGTRLTVT.